This is a list of T cell receptor beta chains from one sample in a study of immune heterogeneity within non-small cell lung tumors. TCRdb reprocessed the multiplex PCR reads via MiXCR and lists one record per CDR3 protein. The sample shows some 4,000 distinct CDR3 sequences, 20% to 25% of them seen only once. Sequencing was done on a sample of lung tumor tissue. The receptors shown here come from a man aged 55 to 70 with non-small cell lung cancer. CDR3s leave out the opening cysteine and the closing phenylalanine or tryptophan.

CDR3 length	V gene	J gene	CDR3 protein
11	TRBV20-1	TRBJ1-2	SAPSDRDVGYT
14	TRBV6-1	TRBJ1-5	ASTARRETYNQPQH
11	TRBV2	TRBJ2-2	ASNTGNTGELF
15	TRBV9	TRBJ2-1	ASSVDGGGASYNEQF
12	TRBV29-1	TRBJ2-3	SIQEFTSTDTQY
12	TRBV7-2	TRBJ2-2	ASSPDYNTGELF
10	TRBV28	TRBJ2-7	ASSLLSYEQY
12	TRBV7-2	TRBJ2-7	ASSHRTYPYEQY
15	TRBV30	TRBJ1-1	AWSPLRPFQPSTEAF
12	TRBV19	TRBJ2-7	SSSIRQGGYEQY
12	TRBV20-1	TRBJ2-1	SAGGTISYNEQF
14	TRBV2	TRBJ2-3	ASSVLAGSGTDTQY
12	TRBV6-2/TRBV6-3	TRBJ2-1	ASSYLAGEGEQF
13	TRBV3-1	TRBJ2-7	ASSQGLAGVAEQY
11	TRBV5-1	TRBJ1-2	ASSFCLSRGYT
12	TRBV11-1	TRBJ1-1	ASSSGAANTEAF
12	TRBV6-2/TRBV6-3	TRBJ2-4	ASRLAGAKNIQY
17	TRBV7-3	TRBJ2-2	ASSPKVRGQGAHLRELF
12	TRBV2	TRBJ1-2	ASSESGGLYGYT
10	TRBV19	TRBJ2-5	ASRGGLETQY
13	TRBV6-2/TRBV6-3	TRBJ2-7	ASSYEAGVLYEQY
14	TRBV15	TRBJ1-4	ATSRGDADPNGKLF
11	TRBV6-1	TRBJ1-2	ASSYGTEYGYT
12	TRBV7-2	TRBJ2-7	ASSKPGQGYEQY
10	TRBV10-3	TRBJ2-2	ASGANTGELF
14	TRBV5-1	TRBJ2-3	ASSFYPSGSTDTQY
12	TRBV6-2/TRBV6-3	TRBJ2-7	ARSIGQVAYEQY
13	TRBV5-4	TRBJ2-3	ASSIPSGSADTQY
12	TRBV11-2	TRBJ2-7	ASSLYKYSYEQY
13	TRBV20-1	TRBJ2-3	SGTRTGTSTDTQY
11	TRBV27	TRBJ1-2	ASSQGGYYGYT
13	TRBV2	TRBJ2-7	ASSTLSGVAYEQY
16	TRBV10-3	TRBJ2-5	AISDESLAGSYQETQY
14	TRBV5-1	TRBJ1-6	ASSITGVGDYSPLH
12	TRBV18	TRBJ2-5	ASSLYGTVETQY
13	TRBV28	TRBJ1-5	ASSRIGQTNQPRH
14	TRBV20-1	TRBJ2-3	SALRLAGVGADTQY
13	TRBV7-7	TRBJ2-1	ASSLDLAGYNEQF
14	TRBV6-1	TRBJ2-2	ASSYAGQVNTGELF
12	TRBV7-2	TRBJ2-3	ASSLLTSTDTQY
14	TRBV6-5	TRBJ2-2	ASSYSTGQGTGELF
11	TRBV28	TRBJ2-7	ASTTEDAYEQY
15	TRBV24-1	TRBJ1-5	ATSDPLTGDGNQPQH
13	TRBV20-1	TRBJ2-7	SAPMRDMDSYEQY
10	TRBV20-1	TRBJ1-2	SASRGDYGYT
14	TRBV9	TRBJ2-1	ASSVAGQRGYNEQF
13	TRBV7-3	TRBJ2-3	ASRGLAGGTDTQY
12	TRBV19	TRBJ2-3	ASSIKTITDTQY
15	TRBV20-1	TRBJ2-3	SARSSDGRGSTDTQY
13	TRBV6-5	TRBJ2-3	ASSYSGGLADTQY
13	TRBV4-1	TRBJ2-7	ASSQVQGTGYEQY
13	TRBV2	TRBJ2-5	ASSSRSGSWKTQY
11	TRBV19	TRBJ2-1	ASGGDYLSEQF
11	TRBV6-8	TRBJ1-2	ASSYSRNYGYT
18	TRBV6-2/TRBV6-3	TRBJ2-1	ASTPSWALLAGGSYNEQF
14	TRBV18	TRBJ2-1	ASSPPSGPTYNEQF
11	TRBV6-5	TRBJ1-1	ASSYGGNTEAF
16	TRBV3-1	TRBJ2-1	ASSQERVLAAHYNEQF
14	TRBV24-1	TRBJ2-2	ATSDLGQGNTGELF
14	TRBV6-5	TRBJ1-5	ASSWMGINSNQPQH